Listed here is a single T cell receptor (beta chain). Its antigen is undetermined. The sample is drawn from a study of PD-1 blockade in mismatch repair-deficient tumors. Study summary: Enrolled about 2013-2017, patients had progressing, pretreated mismatch repair-deficient cancers of 12 to 13 types. Study findings and constraints: Tumor-resident clones, often undetectable pretreatment in blood, expanded then contracted after pembrolizumab.

Only in-frame clones appear in the TCRdb table, and some are missing; sequencing was by immunoSEQ multiplex PCR. Among fewer than 20,000 clones, approximately 84% were seen once, and the ten largest hold nearly 3.5%. The V end lost 1 base, the J end lost 1 base, and 7 bases lay between the germline ends. CDR1 and CDR2 from the germline V gene are KGHSH and LQKENI. This CDR3 spans 14 amino acids. Three pembrolizumab responders had their TCRs sequenced. This TCR came from an adult with mismatch repair-deficient cancer. The sample here was PBMCs, taken 4 weeks after starting pembrolizumab. V gene TRBV18 combines with J gene TRBJ2-5; D possibly corresponds to TRBD1 (6 bases). The DNA for the CDR3 is TGTGCCAGCTCACCACAACAGGGCCAAGAGACCCAGTACTTC. Residues: CASSPQQGQETQYF.